This T cell receptor (beta chain) was captured by sequencing in a study of cytomegalovirus exposure and HLA in healthy donors. About this clone: The target antigen is unknown.

This PCR relied on a set of 60 Vbeta primers and 13 Jbeta primers. Sequencing was performed with immunoSEQ multiplex PCR; in TCRdb, only in-frame clones are kept and a portion is missing. In the table there are around 190,000 clones, 79% of which are singletons. Whole-study results and caveats: According to a later analysis, most TCR beta chains associated with CMV appeared HLA-restricted. Cytomegalovirus-associated TCR beta chains were listed, numbering roughly 150.

V was cut by 7 bases and J by 9 bases, with 13 bases left in between. Germline V CDR1 and CDR2: ENHRY, SYGVKD. This CDR3 is 13 amino acids long. The J gene is TRBJ1-6, the V gene TRBV10-3; the D gene is possibly TRBD1 (6 bases). The TCR was taken from a woman in her 30s in good health and CMV-seropositive. The sequencing sample was made of PBMCs. The DNA for the CDR3 is TGTGCCATCAACCGGGGGGCAGGTTCACCCCTCCACTTT. Amino acids: CAINRGAGSPLHF.